Below are 16 T cell receptor beta chains sequenced from a single sample in a study of blood T cell repertoires in COVID-19. Repertoires were generated with immunoSEQ multiplex PCR, while TCRdb's copy carries only in-frame clones and drops some. The table includes 300,000 to 350,000 clones, roughly 89% detected once. The material sequenced was peripheral blood. The receptor set was obtained from a middle-aged woman with COVID-19, enrolled during active disease.

This sequence joins TRBV9 and TRBJ2-7, with TRBD2 identical over 12 bases. Germline V gene data show CDR1 as SGDLS and CDR2 as YYNGEE. This CDR3 is built from 15 residues. V trimming: 1 base; J trimming: 5 bases; junction bases outside the gene matches: 4. CDR3 bases: TGTGCCAGCAGCGTAAATCTAGCGGGGGGGCACGAGCAGTACTTC. Translated, it gives CASSVNLAGGHEQYF.

The table lists this clone with a few counts. V and J are TRBV6-6 and TRBJ2-7, with D possibly being TRBD1 (5 bases). The germline V and J ends were trimmed by 0 bases and 7 bases, with 16 bases remaining between them. This CDR3 region has 15 residues. The V gene's germline CDR1 is MNHNY and CDR2 SVGAGI (reference sequence). Here the CDR3 reads CASSYSRVVQDEQYF. CDR3 nucleotide sequence: TGTGCCAGCAGTTACTCCAGGGTAGTACAGGATGAGCAGTACTTC.

DNA for the CDR3: TGTGCCAGCAGCTTAGAAAGGTCAGGTATGAACACTGAAGCTTTCTTT. Its protein product is CASSLERSGMNTEAFF. The J gene is TRBJ1-1, the V gene TRBV7-6; D gene uncertain. CDR3 length: 16 amino acids. Germline assignment: CDR1 SGHVS and CDR2 FNYEAQ. Trimming left V 1 base short and J 0 bases short, with 12 bases between. The variable domain in full, with the rest retrieved from reference TRBV7-6 and TRBJ1-1, is GAGVSQSPRYKVTKRGQDVALRCDPISGHVSLYWYRQALGQGPEFLTYFNYEAQQDKSGLPNDRFSAERPEGSISTLTIQRTEQRDSAMYRCASSLERSGMNTEAFFGQGTRLTVV.

The V call is TRBV7-3, the J call TRBJ2-1; 11 nucleotides line up with TRBD2. This CDR3 is built from 18 residues. Germline loops: CDR1 SGHTA, CDR2 FQGTGA. V was clipped by 5 bases and J by 10 bases; unmatched bases: 19. The CDR3 spells CASSPIRSVLAGEREQFF. The CDR3 nucleotides are TGTGCCAGCAGCCCCATAAGAAGCGTACTAGCGGGAGAGCGGGAGCAGTTCTTC.

A single count supports this clone. The CDR3 spells CASSSRGQEAEQFF. The DNA of the CDR3 is TGCGCCAGCAGCTCGCGGGGACAGGAGGCTGAGCAGTTCTTC. This chain uses TRBV5-1 with TRBJ2-1; 8 bases are shared with TRBD1. The CDR3 covers 14 residues. Germline CDR1 is SGHRS and CDR2 is YFSETQ. The V and J ends lost 3 bases and 9 bases, in that order; junction bases with no gene match: 8.

The chain couples TRBV15 to TRBJ2-3; TRBD1 is a possible D gene (6 bases). CDR1 and CDR2 (germline): LNHNV, YYDKDF (reference sequence). V was cut by 0 bases and J by 3 bases, with 13 bases left in between. This CDR3 contains 16 residues. CDR3 DNA: TGTGCCACCAGCAGAGATGGGGGCGCGGGTACAGATACGCAGTATTTT. Its protein is CATSRDGGAGTDTQYF.

The chain joins TRBV7-3 to TRBJ2-3; D possibly corresponds to TRBD2 (6 bases). V was cut by 6 bases and J by 5 bases, with 15 bases left in between. The CDR3 has 14 residues. Germline CDR1 SGHTA, CDR2 FQGTGA. The CDR3 DNA reads as TGTGCCAGCAGTCCCACCGGGAGTGAAGATACGCAGTATTTT. The encoded protein is CASSPTGSEDTQYF.

This chain joins TRBV19 and TRBJ2-1; TRBD2 matches at 9 bases. This CDR3 comprises 14 residues. The germline V gene encodes CDR1 LNHDA and CDR2 SQIVND (reference sequence). V shed 6 bases, J shed 9 bases, and the junction held 9 bases outside the gene matches. CDR3 in DNA: TGTGCCAGTAGGAGACTAGCGGAAGGGTCTGAGCAGTTCTTC. It encodes CASRRLAEGSEQFF. The entire variable domain, with the rest obtained from reference TRBV19 and TRBJ2-1, is as follows: DGGITQSPKYLFRKEGQNVTLSCEQNLNHDAMYWYRQDPGQGLRLIYYSQIVNDFQKGDIAEGYSVSREKKESFPLTVTSAQKNPTAFYLCASRRLAEGSEQFFGPGTRLTVL.

This chain uses TRBV12-3 or TRBV12-4 with TRBJ1-6; possible D gene TRBD1, 6 bases. V dropped 4 bases and J dropped 9 bases, with 10 bases sitting between them. The CDR3 covers 13 residues. CDR3 sequence reads: CASSSTGGSPLHF. As DNA, the CDR3 is TGTGCCAGCAGTTCGACAGGTGGTTCACCCCTCCACTTT.

The chain links TRBV5-1 to TRBJ2-5; tentatively, D is TRBD1 (5 bases). This CDR3 region has 13 residues. Trimming removed 3 bases from V and 5 bases from J, with 11 bases in between. Germline V gives CDR1 SGHRS, CDR2 YFSETQ. The chain's CDR3 is CASSWTSSETQYF. CDR3 sequence (DNA): TGCGCCAGCAGCTGGACATCGTCGGAGACCCAGTACTTC. Full variable domain (rest looked up from reference TRBV5-1 and TRBJ2-5): KAGVTQTPRYLIKTRGQQVTLSCSPISGHRSVSWYQQTPGQGLQFLFEYFSETQRNKGNFPGRFSGRQFSNSRSEMNVSTLELGDSALYLCASSWTSSETQYFGPGTRLLVL.

The chain uses TRBV7-2 and TRBJ1-3; possible D gene TRBD1, 5 bases. V shed 5 bases and J shed 4 bases, with 18 bases lying between them. Germline V gene data show CDR1 as SGHTA and CDR2 as FQGNSA. The CDR3 length is 16 residues. The CDR3 reads CASSLRDLAFGNTIYF. In DNA, the CDR3 is TGTGCCAGCAGCCTCAGGGATTTAGCTTTCGGAAACACCATATATTTT.

The chain uses TRBV7-3 and TRBJ2-3; D remains ambiguous. CDR3 length equals 15 residues. V gave up 1 base and J gave up 0 bases, with 8 bases separating them. Germline V gene sequence: CDR1 SGHTA, CDR2 FQGTGA. CDR3 sequence: CASSLRSGSTDTQYF. In DNA form, the CDR3 reads TGTGCCAGCAGCTTAAGGTCCGGGAGCACAGATACGCAGTATTTT. Drawing the rest from reference TRBV7-3 and TRBJ2-3, the complete variable domain is GAGVSQTPSNKVTEKGKYVELRCDPISGHTALYWYRQSLGQGPEFLIYFQGTGAADDSGLPNDRFFAVRPEGSVSTLKIQRTERGDSAVYLCASSLRSGSTDTQYFGPGTRLTVL.

The gene calls are TRBV7-3 and TRBJ1-1; D gene ambiguous. The CDR3 is made up of 13 amino acids. Germline CDR1 reads SGHTA; CDR2 reads FQGTGA. V was shortened by 1 base and J by 5 bases, with 8 bases between the two germline ends. The CDR3 region is CASSLIETTEAFF. CDR3 nucleotides: TGTGCCAGCAGCTTAATCGAAACAACTGAAGCTTTCTTT.

This chain joins TRBV28 and TRBJ2-6; 7 positions match TRBD2. Germline V gene sequence: CDR1 MDHEN, CDR2 SYDVKM. This CDR3 region has 15 residues. V lost 6 bases to trimming and J lost 3 bases; unmatched junction nucleotides: 5. In nucleotides, the CDR3 is TGTGCCAGCAGCGGGGGGACGGTTGGGGCCAACGTCCTGACTTTC. This translates into CASSGGTVGANVLTF.

The chain employs TRBV3-1 (or the pseudogene TRBV3-2) and TRBJ2-4, with TRBD2 matching over 11 bases. Germline trimming cut 4 bases from V and 0 bases from J; bases unmatched to any gene: 2. Germline CDR1 reads LGHDT; CDR2 reads YNNKEL (reference sequence). This CDR3 comprises 16 residues. The CDR3: CASSLAGGPAKNIQYF. CDR3 bases: TGTGCCAGCAGCCTAGCGGGGGGGCCAGCCAAAAACATTCAGTACTTC.

V gene TRBV7-8 combines with J gene TRBJ2-1, with TRBD2 matching 8 bases. Germline-derived CDR1 and CDR2 are SGHVS and FQNEAQ. After removal of 5 bases from V and 12 bases from J, the junction contained 6 bases not matched to a gene. CDR3 size: 12 residues. In nucleotides, the CDR3 is TGTGCCAGCAGCCACAGCGGGAGTGGGCAGTTCTTC. Translating gives CASSHSGSGQFF.